This T cell receptor (beta chain) was found in a study of cytomegalovirus exposure and HLA in healthy donors. Amplification used 60 Vbeta primers and 13 Jbeta primers. Generated by immunoSEQ multiplex PCR, the TCRdb table keeps only in-frame clones and is missing some. There are fewer than 200,000 clones in the sample; around 68% occur only once, and roughly 1.4% lies in the top ten. Regarding the study as a whole: Testing in vitro showed a few CMV-associated chains specific for CMV antigens.

In regard to this clone: Its antigen is not known.

The CDR3 covers 13 residues. The germline gives CDR1 MGHRA, CDR2 YSYEKL. The junction had 4 bases not matched to a gene; V was cut back by 5 bases and J by 4 bases. The sequence came from a middle-aged man in good health and CMV-seronegative. The chain employs TRBV4-1 and TRBJ1-1, with TRBD1 matching over 7 bases. Specimen: PBMCs. The CDR3 is CASSYQGGTEAFF. The CDR3 DNA follows: TGCGCCAGCAGCTACCAGGGGGGCACTGAAGCTTTCTTT.